The 15 T cell receptor beta chains listed next were all sequenced from one sample in a study of CD8+CD57+ T cells in acquired aplastic anemia. Profiles of TCR beta VDJ and CDR3 were generated from a genomic DNA template. MiXCR, applied by TCRdb to the reads, yields one record per CDR3 protein. This table has hundreds of thousands of distinct CDR3 sequences, around 30% appearing once. The sequenced patients had an expansion of CD8+CD57+ cells seen by flow cytometry. The sequencing sample was made of sorted CD4+, CD8+, or CD8+CD57+ T cells (not recorded which) from PBMCs. The source of these receptors is a human donor with aplastic anemia.

The chain links TRBV6-1 to TRBJ2-7; 12 bases are a match to TRBD2. Trimming removed 0 bases from V and 5 bases from J; junction bases left unmatched: 2. From germline, CDR1 is MNHNS and CDR2 SASEGT. The CDR3 is 15 amino acids. In DNA, the CDR3 is TGTGCCAGCAGTGAAGCGACTAGCGGGAGCCACGAGCAGTACTTC. Its protein product is CASSEATSGSHEQYF.

The V call is TRBV19, the J call TRBJ2-2, with 8 bases matching TRBD2. Germline CDR1 LNHDA, CDR2 SQIVND (reference sequence). The J segment lost 4 bases and the V segment lost 7 bases, leaving 17 bases of the junction unmatched. The CDR3 is 18 residues long. CDR3 DNA: TGTGCCAGTACCCCCCCGGGACTAGTCGGGAGTAGCACCGGGGAGCTGTTTTTT. This codes for CASTPPGLVGSSTGELFF.

With respect to this clonotype: This may come from a read error, since a much larger clone is one base off. The chain links TRBV14 to TRBJ2-5, with D tentatively TRBD2 (6 bases). Germline CDR1 and CDR2: SGHDN and FVKESK. CDR3 size: 14 residues. Here the CDR3 reads CASSLQAPGETRYF. CDR3 bases: TGTGCCAGCAGCCTACAGGCACCGGGGGAGACCCGGTACTTC.

This clonotype showed up just a few times. The chain joins TRBV29-1 to TRBJ1-1, with D uncertain. The germline CDR1 and CDR2 sequences are SQVTM and ANQGSEA. The CDR3 contains 13 residues. V lost 3 bases, J lost 6 bases, and 14 bases lay in between. This chain's CDR3 is CSVELGYFPEAFF. DNA for the CDR3: TGCAGCGTTGAGCTTGGTTATTTTCCTGAAGCTTTCTTT.

The rearrangement joins TRBV2 to TRBJ2-7; maybe TRBD2 (5 bases). This CDR3 has 14 residues. The V end lost 5 bases, the J end lost 4 bases, and 15 bases lay between the germline ends. Germline assignment: CDR1 SNHLY and CDR2 FYNNEI. The CDR3 DNA is TGTGCCAGCAGTCGGTCGGGGTTTGGGTACGAGCAGTACTTC. Translation: CASSRSGFGYEQYF.

The J gene is TRBJ2-5, the V gene TRBV13, with D possibly TRBD2 on 6 matching bases. The CDR3 consists of 15 residues. Germline CDR1 and CDR2: PRHDT and FYEKMQ (reference sequence). Trimming removed 5 bases from V and 4 bases from J, with 17 bases in between. Written as DNA, the CDR3 is TGTGCCAGCAGCCCCACTTGGGAGGACCGAGAGACCCAGTACTTC. It encodes CASSPTWEDRETQYF.

This clonotype has just a few counts. This chain connects TRBV18 to TRBJ1-3; D perhaps matches TRBD1 (6 bases). Germline V gene sequence: CDR1 KGHSH, CDR2 LQKENI. Deletions cut 3 bases from V and 2 bases from J, with 11 bases between. The CDR3 loop spans 15 amino acids. CDR3 in amino acids: CASSPGGAAGNTIYF. CDR3 nucleotides: TGTGCCAGCTCACCGGGGGGCGCCGCTGGAAACACCATATATTTT.

This clonotype showed up many times. V and J are TRBV7-2 and TRBJ1-5; maybe TRBD1 (5 bases). Trimming cost V 1 base and J 6 bases, with 13 bases left between them. In germline, CDR1 is SGHTA, CDR2 FQGNSA. This CDR3 has 15 amino acids. The CDR3 DNA sequence: TGTGCCAGCAGCTTAGGCCAGGGTAACGGTCAGCCCCAGCATTTT. Translated: CASSLGQGNGQPQHF. Drawing the rest from reference TRBV7-2 and TRBJ1-5, the complete variable domain is GAGVSQSPSNKVTEKGKDVELRCDPISGHTALYWYRQSLGQGLEFLIYFQGNSAPDKSGLPSDRFSAERTGGSVSTLTIQRTQQEDSAVYLCASSLGQGNGQPQHFGDGTRLSIL.

This chain uses TRBV14 with TRBJ1-1; no clear D. Trimming shortened V by 0 bases and J by 10 bases, and 9 bases separated the two germline ends. CDR1 and CDR2 (germline): SGHDN, FVKESK. The CDR3 covers 12 residues. The CDR3 sequence is CASSQERRRAFF. CDR3 sequence (DNA): TGTGCCAGCAGCCAAGAAAGGAGGAGAGCTTTCTTT.

The chain links TRBV29-1 to TRBJ2-7, with D perhaps assigned TRBD1 or TRBD2 (5 bases each). Germline V gene data show CDR1 as SQVTM and CDR2 as ANQGSEA. The CDR3 runs to 14 residues. Trimming shortened V by 0 bases and J by 2 bases, and 11 bases separated the two germline ends. The CDR3: CSVEDGDPPYEQYF. CDR3 nucleotides: TGCAGCGTTGAAGATGGGGACCCCCCCTACGAGCAGTACTTC.

This chain links TRBV7-2 with TRBJ2-5; D gene ambiguous. Deletions cut 3 bases from V and 5 bases from J, with 16 bases between. The CDR3 is made up of 15 amino acids. Germline CDR1 SGHTA, CDR2 FQGNSA. The chain's CDR3 is CASSFRSPLGETQYF. CDR3 DNA: TGTGCCAGCAGCTTTCGGTCCCCCCTGGGGGAGACCCAGTACTTC.

This clonotype was seen only a few times. The V call is TRBV20-1, the J call TRBJ1-2, with a weak D call TRBD1 (5 bases). Trimming took off 0 bases at V and 1 base at J, with 15 bases between the two ends. Germline CDR1 is DFQATT and CDR2 is SNEGSKA (reference sequence). This CDR3 region has 16 residues. CDR3 sequence reads: CSARDRGDRDNYGYTF. The CDR3 DNA sequence: TGCAGTGCTAGAGACCGCGGGGACCGAGATAACTATGGCTACACCTTC.

This rearrangement joins TRBV6-1 to TRBJ2-7, with 14 bases that match TRBD2. From germline, CDR1 is MNHNS and CDR2 SASEGT. This CDR3 is built from 16 residues. With 6 bases clipped from V and 4 bases from J, the junction kept 8 bases outside the gene matches. For the CDR3, the DNA is TGTGCCAGCAGGGGCGGGACTAGCGGGAGTTTATACGAGCAGTACTTC. It is translated as CASRGGTSGSLYEQYF.

The V gene is TRBV20-1, the J gene TRBJ1-1; no firm D call. The CDR3 contains 11 residues. The V and J ends lost 4 bases and 6 bases respectively, with 9 bases between them. Germline loops: CDR1 DFQATT, CDR2 SNEGSKA (reference sequence). The chain's CDR3 is CSATSDPEAFF. Here the CDR3 DNA reads TGCAGTGCTACTTCCGACCCTGAAGCTTTCTTT.

In its sample, this clonotype was seen many times. V and J are TRBV7-9 and TRBJ2-7; maybe TRBD2 (5 bases). Trimming pared 4 bases from V and 6 bases from J, leaving 16 bases between. CDR1 SEHNR and CDR2 FQNEAQ come from the germline V gene (reference sequence). CDR3 length: 14 amino acids. The CDR3 loop is CASSSLASAGEQYF. In DNA form, the CDR3 reads TGTGCCAGCAGCTCCTTAGCGTCGGCTGGCGAGCAGTACTTC.